The 13 T cell receptor beta chains reported below all come from one sample, sequenced in a study of control samples from healthy donors and cancer patients. Clones were read by immunoSEQ multiplex PCR, and TCRdb kept only the in-frame ones, dropping some. The table has 120,000 to 150,000 clones, under 95% seen once. The specimen sequenced was blood. Every receptor here comes from a man between 18 and 29 years old in good health.

The chain carries TRBV4-1 and TRBJ2-5; tentatively, D is TRBD1 or TRBD2 (6 bases each). In germline, CDR1 is MGHRA, CDR2 YSYEKL. Trimming cost V 2 bases and J 2 bases, with 18 bases left between them. The CDR3 runs 17 residues. CDR3 sequence: CASSQLAEGGRQETQYF. In DNA form, the CDR3 reads TGCGCCAGCAGCCAATTGGCTGAAGGGGGGAGACAAGAGACCCAGTACTTC.

The chain joins TRBV5-6 to TRBJ2-5; D might be TRBD2 (7 bases). The CDR3 totals 19 residues. Germline assignment: CDR1 SGHDT and CDR2 YYEEEE. V was shortened by 4 bases and J by 1 base, with 26 bases between the two germline ends. DNA for the CDR3: TGTGCCAGCAGCAACTCAGGGGTATCGAGGGCGGGGGTCCAAGAGACCCAGTACTTC. Amino acid sequence: CASSNSGVSRAGVQETQYF.

This clone was counted a single time. The V and J genes are TRBV27 and TRBJ2-7, with 7 bases fitting TRBD1. J lost 2 bases, V lost 4 bases, and 2 bases had no gene match. In germline, CDR1 is MNHEY, CDR2 SMNVEV (reference sequence). CDR3 length: 13 amino acids. The CDR3: CASSYRGAYEQYF. CDR3 sequence (DNA): TGTGCCAGCAGTTACAGGGGCGCCTACGAGCAGTACTTC.

The V call is TRBV9, the J call TRBJ1-5; D is unresolved. The CDR3 length is 15 residues. Trimming removed 0 bases from V and 7 bases from J, with 14 bases in between. The germline V gene has CDR1 SGDLS and CDR2 YYNGEE. The DNA of the CDR3 is TGTGCCAGCAGCGTAGGTGACGGGTTCGGACAGCCCCAGCATTTT. Amino acids: CASSVGDGFGQPQHF. Full variable domain (missing parts from reference TRBV9 and TRBJ1-5): DSGVTQTPKHLITATGQRVTLRCSPRSGDLSVYWYQQSLDQGLQFLIQYYNGEERAKGNILERFSAQQFPDLHSELNLSSLELGDSALYFCASSVGDGFGQPQHFGDGTRLSIL.

This clone was seen only a few times. The chain carries TRBV29-1 and TRBJ1-2; D remains ambiguous. Trimming removed 5 bases at V and 8 bases at J, with 12 bases between. Germline lookup yields CDR1 SQVTM and CDR2 ANQGSEA. The CDR3 consists of 11 residues. This CDR3 reads CSVIFGSGYTF. In DNA, the CDR3 is TGCAGCGTTATTTTCGGGTCGGGCTACACCTTC.

The chain employs TRBV2 and TRBJ1-1; the match to TRBD1 covers 7 bases. Germline trimming cut 6 bases from V and 10 bases from J; bases unmatched to any gene: 8. This CDR3 has 12 residues. The V gene's germline CDR1 is SNHLY and CDR2 FYNNEI. The CDR3 DNA reads as TGTGCCAGCAGGGAGACAGGGCGTCGAGCTTTCTTT. Translating gives CASRETGRRAFF.

This chain connects TRBV9 to TRBJ2-4, with D hard to call. V lost 3 bases and J 3 bases, leaving 13 bases between the germline ends. Germline V gene data show CDR1 as SGDLS and CDR2 as YYNGEE. CDR3 length: 15 amino acids. Here the CDR3 reads CASSGQLEIKNIQYF. In DNA, the CDR3 is TGTGCCAGCAGCGGCCAATTGGAAATCAAAAACATTCAGTACTTC.

This sequence joins TRBV6-1 and TRBJ1-5, with no clear D. Germline V gives CDR1 MNHNS, CDR2 SASEGT. The CDR3 runs to 11 residues. V lost 3 bases and J lost 5, with 2 bases in between. The CDR3 DNA is TGTGCCAGCAGTGACGATCAGCCCCAGCATTTT. This sequence encodes CASSDDQPQHF.

The chain joins TRBV11-2 to TRBJ2-3; TRBD1 matches 7 bases. Germline lookup yields CDR1 SGHAT and CDR2 FQNNGV. The ends lost 0 bases at V and 3 bases at J; junction bases unmatched: 6. The CDR3 totals 16 residues. CDR3 DNA: TGTGCCAGCAGCTTAGAAGTAGGGGGCACGACAGATACGCAGTATTTT. Amino acid sequence: CASSLEVGGTTDTQYF.

The V gene is TRBV10-3, the J gene TRBJ1-1; 7 bases align to TRBD1. The germline gives CDR1 ENHRY, CDR2 SYGVKD. The CDR3 is 15 residues long. Germline trimming cut 3 bases from V and 1 base from J; bases unmatched to any gene: 5. The CDR3: CAISELQGQNTEAFF. In DNA, the CDR3 is TGTGCCATCAGTGAACTACAGGGGCAGAACACTGAAGCTTTCTTT.

The chain couples TRBV5-1 to TRBJ2-2, with TRBD1 as a possible D gene (5 bases). The germline V gene has CDR1 SGHRS and CDR2 YFSETQ. Between the trimmed V and J ends, which lost 4 bases and 3 bases, there was a span of 13 bases. The CDR3 extends over 15 amino acids. In nucleotides, the CDR3 is TGCGCCAGCAGCCCCAGCAGGGCGGACACCGGGGAGCTGTTTTTT. It is translated as CASSPSRADTGELFF. Full variable domain (remainder filled in from reference TRBV5-1 and TRBJ2-2): KAGVTQTPRYLIKTRGQQVTLSCSPISGHRSVSWYQQTPGQGLQFLFEYFSETQRNKGNFPGRFSGRQFSNSRSEMNVSTLELGDSALYLCASSPSRADTGELFFGEGSRLTVL.

This rearrangement joins TRBV7-8 to TRBJ2-3, with D possibly being TRBD1 or TRBD2 (6 bases each). Germline CDR1 SGHVS, CDR2 FQNEAQ. CDR3 size: 18 residues. The V end lost 4 bases, the J end lost 0 bases, and 20 bases lay between the germline ends. The CDR3 loop reads CASSSVVGGRRSTDTQYF. Here the CDR3 DNA reads TGTGCCAGCAGCTCAGTGGTAGGGGGGCGGAGGAGCACAGATACGCAGTATTTT.

The chain combines TRBV6-6 with TRBJ1-2; TRBD1 might be the D (5 bases). Trimming took off 0 bases at V and 3 bases at J, with 14 bases between the two ends. The CDR3 totals 16 residues. Germline V gives CDR1 MNHNY, CDR2 SVGAGI (reference sequence). The CDR3 spells CASSYSTTRGDYGYTF. DNA for the CDR3: TGTGCCAGCAGTTACTCAACTACAAGGGGCGACTATGGCTACACCTTC.